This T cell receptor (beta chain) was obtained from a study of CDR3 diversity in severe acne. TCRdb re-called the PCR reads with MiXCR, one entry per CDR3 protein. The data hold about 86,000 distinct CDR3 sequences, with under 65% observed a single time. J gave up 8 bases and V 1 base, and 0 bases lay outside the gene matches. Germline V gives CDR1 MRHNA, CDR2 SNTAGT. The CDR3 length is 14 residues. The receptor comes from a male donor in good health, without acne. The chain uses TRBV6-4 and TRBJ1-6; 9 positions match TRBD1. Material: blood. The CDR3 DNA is TGTGCCAGCAGTGACTGGGACAGGGATTCACCCCTCCACTTT. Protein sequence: CASSDWDRDSPLHF.